A selection of T cell receptor beta chains follows, all from one sample in a study of blood T cells in healthy people across ages. Each CDR3 protein gets one entry after TCRdb re-called the 5' RACE reads with MiXCR. Seen here are some 1.7 million distinct CDR3 sequences, 25% to 30% observed once, and the top ten hold 6.5% to 8.5%. Sample: blood. The receptors come from a woman aged 25 to 39 in good health. Both conserved end residues are part of each CDR3.

j_call v_call cdr3_length cdr3_aa
TRBJ2-7 TRBV7-2 18 CASSLGRLAGGVSYEQYF
TRBJ2-3 TRBV21-1 17 CASSESNRTPCTDTQYF
TRBJ2-7 TRBV10-3 14 CAIRDSGSTYEQYF
TRBJ2-1 TRBV20-1 14 CSARGVVLWDEQFF
TRBJ2-7 TRBV24-1 13 CTTSDGWNYEQYF
TRBJ1-2 TRBV21-1 13 CASSSKMGYGYTF
- TRBV18 14 CASSLYPGGETQYF
TRBJ2-5 TRBV5-1 14 CASSQTGGKKTQYF
TRBJ1-5 TRBV10-3 13 CAISAQANQPQHF
TRBJ2-1 TRBV7-2 16 CASSLERISSYNEQFF
TRBJ2-7 TRBV6-5 14 CASVGTGPNYEQYF
TRBJ1-2 TRBV21-1 13 CASPIDRDYGYTF
TRBJ1-1 TRBV24-1 15 CATSDRDTKGTEAFF
- TRBV2 13 CASSPDRQYEQYF
TRBJ2-7 TRBV6-6 13 CASSYVSSYEQYF
TRBJ2-6 TRBV6-2/TRBV6-3 11 CASRRTNVLTF
TRBJ1-3 TRBV28 15 CASRSPGRSGNTIYF
TRBJ2-5 TRBV20-1 14 CSAMVQAGEGTQYF
TRBJ2-7 TRBV20-1 16 CSARIGLAGNSYEQYF
TRBJ2-5 TRBV5-1 15 CASSLGDGVQETQYF
TRBJ2-7 TRBV5-1 15 CASSPGDPPTYEQYF
- TRBV18 14 CASSPSAEGYEQYF
TRBJ1-5 TRBV19 15 CASTTFGGVGQPQHF
TRBJ2-3 TRBV25-1 15 CASSVGPGSTDTQYF
TRBJ2-4 TRBV14 18 CASSQTSGGFLAKNIQYF
TRBJ1-2 TRBV6-1 13 CASKFGTAQDYTF
TRBJ2-3 TRBV10-2 11 CAARAGDTQYF
TRBJ2-1 TRBV28 15 CASSLGGGPDNEQFF
TRBJ2-7 TRBV9 16 CASSAALGGYPYEQYF
TRBJ2-4 TRBV9 19 CASSAMGLAGGSSYNEQYF
TRBJ2-1 TRBV20-1 15 CSARPGTSPYNEQFF
TRBJ2-5 TRBV6-6 12 CASGQRDGEQYF
TRBJ2-5 TRBV9 14 CASSVALAGETQYF
TRBJ2-1 TRBV7-3 16 CASSLKVAGVSNEQFF
TRBJ2-3 TRBV5-1 18 CASSIRPLQGHETDTQYF
TRBJ2-1 TRBV7-2 15 CASSPDSLTYNEQFF
TRBJ2-2 TRBV9 17 CASSVPGQGADTGELFF